The clone carrying this T cell receptor beta chain was picked up one time. This sample stems from a study of blood T cell repertoires in COVID-19. Overall study context: COVID-19 samples collected from the United States, Italy and Spain covered acute and convalescent phases. PBMCs, B-cell-depleted T cells, or T cells were the source of the cDNA or gDNA that made up the material.

Original processing methods: Reference gene primers were amplified, and this amplification served to estimate nucleated cell counts. Assay: immunoSEQ multiplex PCR; the TCRdb copy retains only in-frame clones and omits some. Clone size and V and J calls were adopted from that table, with D and trimming inferred from the DNA. The sample includes around 120,000 clones, 79% of them seen just once. Unmatched junction bases numbered 3, after V lost 4 bases and J lost 5 bases. The germline V gene encodes CDR1 SGHRS and CDR2 YFSETQ. CDR3 length: 13 residues. Sequencing input: peripheral blood. This clonotype was sampled from a woman older than 75 with acute or convalescent COVID-19. The chain recombines TRBV5-1 with TRBJ1-1; TRBD1 aligns across 9 bases. CDR3 residues: CASSLTGGTEAFF. The CDR3 DNA sequence: TGCGCCAGCAGCCTGACAGGGGGGACTGAAGCTTTCTTT.